The TCR beta chain under discussion was sequenced for a study of regulatory T cells in long-lasting Graves disease. The TCR library was made from RNA extracted from PBMCs. One entry per CDR3 protein results from TCRdb running MiXCR on the reads. Of around 700 distinct CDR3 sequences listed, around nine tenths are singletons. With 0 bases removed from V and 5 bases from J, the gap between germline ends came to 11 bases. The CDR3 has 14 residues. Per germline, CDR1 SGHAT and CDR2 FQNNGV. This sequence originates from a woman aged 45 to 65 with Graves disease. The J gene is TRBJ2-7, the V gene TRBV11-2; D assignment may be TRBD1 or TRBD2 (5 bases each). This specimen was peripheral blood mononuclear cells (PBMCs), taken with antithyroid drug treatment, in newly diagnosed or persistent Graves disease (not recorded which). In DNA, the CDR3 is TGTGCCAGCAGCTTAGAATGGGGGTCCGACGAGCAGTACTTC. As protein: CASSLEWGSDEQYF.